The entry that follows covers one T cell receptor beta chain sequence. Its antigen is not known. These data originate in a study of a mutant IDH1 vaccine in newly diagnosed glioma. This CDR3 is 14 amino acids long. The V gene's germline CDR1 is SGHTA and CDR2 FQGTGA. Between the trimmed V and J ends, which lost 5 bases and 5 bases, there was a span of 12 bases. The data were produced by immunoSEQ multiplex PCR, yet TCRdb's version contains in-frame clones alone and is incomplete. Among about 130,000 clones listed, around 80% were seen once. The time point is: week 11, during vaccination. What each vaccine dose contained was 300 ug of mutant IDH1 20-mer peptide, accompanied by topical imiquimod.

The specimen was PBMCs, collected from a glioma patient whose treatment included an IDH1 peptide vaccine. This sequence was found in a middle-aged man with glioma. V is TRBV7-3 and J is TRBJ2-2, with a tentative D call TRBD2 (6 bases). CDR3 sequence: CASSAVEGTGELFF. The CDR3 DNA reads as TGTGCCAGCAGCGCCGTGGAGGGTACCGGGGAGCTGTTTTTT.